The next 22 T cell receptor beta chains were all read from a single sample in a study of cytomegalovirus exposure and HLA in healthy donors. PCR used 60 Vbeta primers and 13 Jbeta primers. Assay: immunoSEQ multiplex PCR; the TCRdb copy retains only in-frame clones and omits some. The sample comprises 100,000 or so clones, about four fifths of which are singletons, and 1% to 1.5% rests with the top ten. Sequencing input: PBMCs. The receptors were gathered from a man aged 30-40 years in good health and CMV-seronegative.

In DNA form, the CDR3 reads TGTGCCAGCAGCCCCCTTGAAACTAGCGGGGGGCCTTGGTCCTACGAGCAGTACTTC. Encoded protein: CASSPLETSGGPWSYEQYF. The J gene is TRBJ2-7, the V gene TRBV7-8, with TRBD2 matching over 12 bases. V lost 5 bases and J lost 1; bases outside the gene matches: 15. CDR3 length: 19 residues. From germline, CDR1 is SGHVS and CDR2 FQNEAQ.

V gene TRBV6-5 combines with J gene TRBJ2-3; TRBD1 matches at 7 bases. Germline V gene lookup returns CDR1 MNHEY and CDR2 SVGAGI. The CDR3 has 15 residues. After removal of 2 bases from V and 0 bases from J, the junction contained 2 bases not matched to a gene. The CDR3 DNA sequence: TGTGCCAGCAGTTACGGGACAGAAAGCACAGATACGCAGTATTTT. Translated, it gives CASSYGTESTDTQYF.

The chain joins TRBV5-4 to TRBJ2-5; TRBD2 agrees at 12 bases. Germline V gene lookup returns CDR1 SGHNT and CDR2 YYREEE (reference sequence). The CDR3 runs 16 residues. With 4 bases clipped from V and 5 bases from J, the junction kept 9 bases outside the gene matches. In DNA, the CDR3 is TGTGCCAGCAGCCCCCCGACTAGCGGGAGAGTGGAGACCCAGTACTTC. Its translation is CASSPPTSGRVETQYF.

On this clone itself: One end of the junction varies from germline; a read error may be responsible. CDR3 region: CSSSAYRDEQYF. DNA of the CDR3: TGTTCCAGCAGCGCGTACAGGGACGAGCAGTACTTC. This chain connects TRBV7-9 to TRBJ2-7; tentative D call: TRBD1 (6 bases). Germline values: CDR1 SEHNR, CDR2 FQNEAQ (reference sequence). The CDR3 extends over 12 amino acids.

In its sample, this clone was seen a few times. The chain recombines TRBV21-1 with TRBJ1-2; whether TRBD1, the table's D call, matches the DNA was not checked. TRBV21-1 is a known pseudogene. This CDR3 is 19 amino acids long. Here the CDR3 reads CASSTEGTGRLTDLYGYTF. CDR3 nucleotides: TGTGCCAGCAGCACGGAAGGGACAGGGAGATTGACCGACCTCTATGGCTACACCTTC.

In its sample, this clone was seen once. This chain links TRBV11-2 with TRBJ1-1, with D perhaps TRBD1 (6 bases). Germline V gene data show CDR1 as SGHAT and CDR2 as FQNNGV. The CDR3 sequence is 15 residues long. V lost 6 bases and J 1 base, leaving 15 bases between the germline ends. This CDR3 is CASSSRQARNTEAFF. In nucleotides, the CDR3 is TGTGCCAGCAGTTCGAGACAGGCGCGGAACACTGAAGCTTTCTTT.

The table lists this clone with a count of one. The V gene is TRBV19, the J gene TRBJ2-7, with D perhaps TRBD2 (6 bases). The CDR3 is 14 residues long. Trimming removed 4 bases at V and 5 bases at J, with 15 bases between. CDR1 is LNHDA and CDR2 is SQIVND in the germline V gene (reference sequence). CDR3 bases: TGTGCCAGTAGTACGGGGGAGAGGTATAACGAGCAGTACTTC. This gives the protein CASSTGERYNEQYF.

This clone has more than one count but fewer than ten. This chain links TRBV10-1 with TRBJ1-2; D not certain. The CDR3 has 13 residues. Trimming left V 0 bases short and J 3 bases short, with 5 bases between. In germline, CDR1 is WNHNN, CDR2 SYGVQD (reference sequence). In DNA, the CDR3 is TGCGCCAGCAGTGAGTCGCCAGACTATGGCTACACCTTC. This encodes CASSESPDYGYTF.

The V and J genes are TRBV6-4 and TRBJ1-4; TRBD1 matches 8 bases. This CDR3 has 14 residues. Germline lookup yields CDR1 MRHNA and CDR2 SNTAGT. The V gene end was trimmed by 5 bases and the J gene end by 7 bases; junction bases not matched to a gene: 6. The CDR3 loop is CASSPGGASEKLFF. In DNA form, the CDR3 reads TGTGCCAGCAGTCCAGGGGGCGCGAGTGAAAAACTGTTTTTT.

The V gene is TRBV7-6, the J gene TRBJ1-2; D is unclear. V was shortened by 4 bases and J by 5 bases, with 14 bases between the two germline ends. The CDR3 extends over 14 amino acids. CDR1 and CDR2 from the germline V gene are SGHVS and FNYEAQ. The CDR3 is CASSSYREGYGYTF. The CDR3 bases are TGTGCCAGCAGCTCCTATCGTGAGGGATATGGCTACACCTTC. Based on the CDR3 plus reference TRBV7-6 and TRBJ1-2, the full variable domain is GAGVSQSPRYKVTKRGQDVALRCDPISGHVSLYWYRQALGQGPEFLTYFNYEAQQDKSGLPNDRFSAERPEGSISTLTIQRTEQRDSAMYRCASSSYREGYGYTFGSGTRLTVV.

The V call is TRBV10-3, the J call TRBJ2-1; TRBD1 aligns across 8 bases. This CDR3 contains 14 residues. V lost 5 bases and J lost 15; bases outside the gene matches: 15. Germline V gene data show CDR1 as ENHRY and CDR2 as SYGVKD. The CDR3 DNA follows: TGTGCCATCAGTCCGACAGGGGCCGAGCCTACCCCGTTCTTC. Protein: CAISPTGAEPTPFF.

The rearrangement uses TRBV11-2 and TRBJ1-1; no firm D call. V dropped 5 bases and J dropped 5 bases, with 18 bases sitting between them. CDR1 and CDR2 from the germline V gene are SGHAT and FQNNGV. This CDR3 comprises 15 residues. Here the CDR3 DNA reads TGTGCCAGCAGCCCCTTCGGGATTGGCGCGACTGAAGCTTTCTTT. Protein sequence: CASSPFGIGATEAFF. The full variable domain, rest sourced from reference TRBV11-2 and TRBJ1-1, is EAGVAQSPRYKIIEKRQSVAFWCNPISGHATLYWYQQILGQGPKLLIQFQNNGVVDDSQLPKDRFSAERLKGVDSTLKIQPAKLEDSAVYLCASSPFGIGATEAFFGQGTRLTVV.

This clone turned up a few times. V gene TRBV5-4 combines with J gene TRBJ2-3; 7 nucleotides line up with TRBD1. V gave up 6 bases and J gave up 6 bases; unmatched junction bases: 7. CDR3 length: 13 amino acids. Germline V gene lookup returns CDR1 SGHNT and CDR2 YYREEE (reference sequence). CDR3 sequence (DNA): TGTGCCAGCAAGGGGGCTGGACCTGATACGCAGTATTTT. Its protein product is CASKGAGPDTQYF.

The DNA of the CDR3 is TGTGCCAGTAGTACAGCTTCAACCGGGGTCGCCAAAAACATTCAGTACTTC. It translates to CASSTASTGVAKNIQYF. The chain links TRBV19 to TRBJ2-4; D might be TRBD2 (5 bases). This CDR3 contains 17 residues. CDR1 LNHDA and CDR2 SQIVND come from the germline V gene (reference sequence). The germline V and J ends were trimmed by 4 bases and 1 base, with 17 bases remaining between them.

The chain couples TRBV5-1 to TRBJ1-1; D uncertain. The V end lost 0 bases, the J end lost 4 bases, and 10 bases lay between the germline ends. The CDR3 totals 14 residues. Germline V gene data show CDR1 as SGHRS and CDR2 as YFSETQ. In nucleotides, the CDR3 is TGCGCCAGCAGCTTGGGGTCTGGAGTCACTGAAGCTTTCTTT. Its protein is CASSLGSGVTEAFF.

CDR3 amino acids: CASSLGAEHTDTQYF. The CDR3 nucleotides read TGTGCCAGCAGCTTAGGAGCGGAGCACACAGATACGCAGTATTTT. This chain uses TRBV7-2 with TRBJ2-3; a weak D match, TRBD2 (5 bases). The V gene lost 1 base and the J gene lost 2 bases, with 10 bases spanning the gap. The length of the CDR3 is 15 residues. In germline, CDR1 is SGHTA, CDR2 FQGNSA.

V is TRBV19 and J is TRBJ2-7; 9 nucleotides agree with TRBD1. Trimming removed 4 bases from V and 2 bases from J; junction bases left unmatched: 9. Per germline, CDR1 LNHDA and CDR2 SQIVND (reference sequence). The CDR3 is made up of 16 amino acids. The CDR3 region is CASSSGYRGPAYEQYF. As DNA, the CDR3 is TGTGCCAGTAGTAGTGGATACAGGGGGCCGGCCTACGAGCAGTACTTC. The full variable domain, completed using reference TRBV19 and TRBJ2-7, is DGGITQSPKYLFRKEGQNVTLSCEQNLNHDAMYWYRQDPGQGLRLIYYSQIVNDFQKGDIAEGYSVSREKKESFPLTVTSAQKNPTAFYLCASSSGYRGPAYEQYFGPGTRLTVT.

The chain carries TRBV11-2 and TRBJ2-1; 10 nucleotides align to TRBD1. Per the germline V gene, CDR1 is SGHAT and CDR2 is FQNNGV. V trimming: 5 bases; J trimming: 6 bases; junction bases outside the gene matches: 16. The CDR3 has 18 residues. This CDR3 reads CASSQQDPGTGVSNEQFF. The CDR3 nucleotides are TGTGCCAGCAGCCAACAGGATCCCGGGACAGGGGTGTCCAATGAGCAGTTCTTC.

This chain links TRBV19 with TRBJ2-7, with D possibly being TRBD2 (5 bases). This CDR3 has 13 residues. V lost 3 bases to trimming and J lost 4 bases, with 10 bases between them. Germline assignment: CDR1 LNHDA and CDR2 SQIVND (reference sequence). The CDR3 reads CASSIGLEYEQYF. CDR3 DNA sequence: TGTGCCAGTAGTATCGGACTGGAATACGAGCAGTACTTC. The variable domain in full, with the rest retrieved from reference TRBV19 and TRBJ2-7, is DGGITQSPKYLFRKEGQNVTLSCEQNLNHDAMYWYRQDPGQGLRLIYYSQIVNDFQKGDIAEGYSVSREKKESFPLTVTSAQKNPTAFYLCASSIGLEYEQYFGPGTRLTVT.

The chain has TRBV2 and TRBJ2-6; 7 nucleotides match TRBD1. CDR1 is SNHLY and CDR2 is FYNNEI in the germline V gene. This CDR3 is built from 15 residues. With V trimmed by 5 bases and J by 2 bases, 3 bases remained unmatched. The CDR3 spells CASSPGQAGANVLTF. In nucleotides, the CDR3 is TGTGCCAGCAGTCCCGGACAGGCTGGGGCCAACGTCCTGACTTTC.

The chain carries TRBV15 and TRBJ2-7; 8 nucleotides align to TRBD1. Germline V CDR1 and CDR2: LNHNV, YYDKDF (reference sequence). The CDR3 runs 15 residues. Germline trimming cut 3 bases from V and 4 bases from J; bases unmatched to any gene: 8. The CDR3 DNA sequence: TGTGCCACCAGCAGTGGGGGGACAGGATTTTACGAGCAGTACTTC. Amino acids: CATSSGGTGFYEQYF.

The J gene is TRBJ2-7, the V gene TRBV7-6; D is uncertain. V dropped 1 base and J dropped 1 base, with 5 bases sitting between them. The germline V gene encodes CDR1 SGHVS and CDR2 FNYEAQ. The CDR3 spans 13 residues. The CDR3 nucleotides are TGTGCCAGCAGCTTAGACAGTTCCTACGAGCAGTACTTC. This gives the protein CASSLDSSYEQYF.